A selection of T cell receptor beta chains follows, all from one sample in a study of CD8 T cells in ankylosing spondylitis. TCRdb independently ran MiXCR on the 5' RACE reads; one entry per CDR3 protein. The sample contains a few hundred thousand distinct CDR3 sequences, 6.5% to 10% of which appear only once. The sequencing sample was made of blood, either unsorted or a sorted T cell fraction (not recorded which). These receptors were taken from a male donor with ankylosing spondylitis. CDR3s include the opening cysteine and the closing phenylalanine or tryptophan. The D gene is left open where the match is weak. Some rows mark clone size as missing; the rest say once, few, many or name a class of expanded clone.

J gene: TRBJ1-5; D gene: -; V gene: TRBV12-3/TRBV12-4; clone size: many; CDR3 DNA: TGTGCCAGCAGTTTAGCGAACCTAAGGGATCAGCCCCAGCATTTT; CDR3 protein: CASSLANLRDQPQHF
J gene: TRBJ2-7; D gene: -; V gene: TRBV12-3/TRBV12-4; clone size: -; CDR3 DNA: TGTGCCAGCAGTTTTCTCTCCGGCGAGCAGTACTTC; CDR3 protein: CASSFLSGEQYF
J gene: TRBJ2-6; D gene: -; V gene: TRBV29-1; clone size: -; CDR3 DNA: TGCAGCGTTGATGGAGGTGGGACAGGGGCCAACGTCCTGACTTTC; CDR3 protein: CSVDGGGTGANVLTF
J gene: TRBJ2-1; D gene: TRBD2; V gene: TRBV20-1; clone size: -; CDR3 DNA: TGCAGTGCTAGTAAAGTTCTAGCGGGAGCGGTCTCCTACAATGAGCAGTTCTTC; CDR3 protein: CSASKVLAGAVSYNEQFF
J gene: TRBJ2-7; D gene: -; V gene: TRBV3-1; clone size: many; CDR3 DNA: TGTGCCAGCAGCCAAGAACCCCCGAAGAAGCAGTACTTC; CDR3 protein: CASSQEPPKKQYF
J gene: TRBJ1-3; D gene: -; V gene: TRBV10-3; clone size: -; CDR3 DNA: TGTGCCATCAGTGATCGGGGGAGCTCTGGAAACACCATATATTTT; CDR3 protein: CAISDRGSSGNTIYF
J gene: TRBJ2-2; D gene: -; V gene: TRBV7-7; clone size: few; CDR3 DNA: TGTGCTAGCAGCTTAGAAAGACACCCCGCCGGGGAGCTGTTTTTT; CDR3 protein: CASSLERHPAGELFF
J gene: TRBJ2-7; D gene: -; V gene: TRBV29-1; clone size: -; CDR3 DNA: TGCAGCGTTGGCCATGGTTCGTACGAGCAGTACTTC; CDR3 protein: CSVGHGSYEQYF
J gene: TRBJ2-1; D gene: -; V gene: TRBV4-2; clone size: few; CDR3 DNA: TGTGCCAGCAGCCAAGCTCCGACCGGGAATACGAATCGTGAGCAGTTCTTC; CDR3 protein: CASSQAPTGNTNREQFF
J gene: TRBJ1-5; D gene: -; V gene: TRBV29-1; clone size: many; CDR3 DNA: TGCAGCGCCATTTCGGGGGGCCAGCCCCAGCATTTT; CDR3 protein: CSAISGGQPQHF
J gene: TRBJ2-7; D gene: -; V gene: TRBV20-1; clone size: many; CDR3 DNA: TGCAGTGCCCAGTCCCCCAACTCAAAACCGTACTTC; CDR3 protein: CSAQSPNSKPYF
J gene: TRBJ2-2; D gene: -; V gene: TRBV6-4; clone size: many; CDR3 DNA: TGTGCCAGCAGTGCCGGAGGGCCCGGCACCGGGGAGCTGTTTTTT; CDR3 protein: CASSAGGPGTGELFF
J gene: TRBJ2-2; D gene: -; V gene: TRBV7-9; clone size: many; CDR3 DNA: TGTGCCAGCAGCAAGCCGTCTATAGCCACCGGGGAGCTGTTTTTT; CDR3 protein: CASSKPSIATGELFF
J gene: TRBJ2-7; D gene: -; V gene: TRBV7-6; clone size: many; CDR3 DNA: TGTGCCAGCAGCTTAAACGAGGGGTCCTACGAGCAGTACTTC; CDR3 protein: CASSLNEGSYEQYF